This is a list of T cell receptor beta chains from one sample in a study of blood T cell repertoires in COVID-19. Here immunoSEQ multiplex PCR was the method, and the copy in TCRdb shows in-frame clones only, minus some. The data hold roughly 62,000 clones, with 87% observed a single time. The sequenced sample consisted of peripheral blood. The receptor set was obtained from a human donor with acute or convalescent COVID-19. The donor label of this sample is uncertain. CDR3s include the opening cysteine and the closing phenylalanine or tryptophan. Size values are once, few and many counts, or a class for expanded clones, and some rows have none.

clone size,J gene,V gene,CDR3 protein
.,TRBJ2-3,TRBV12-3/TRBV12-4,CASSLSEADTQYF
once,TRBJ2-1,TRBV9,CASSAGTVTYNEQFF
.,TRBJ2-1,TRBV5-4,CATKTSGSGNEQFF
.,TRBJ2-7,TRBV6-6,CASDTGTAGGYEQYF
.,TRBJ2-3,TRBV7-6,CASSASAGGPEDTQYF
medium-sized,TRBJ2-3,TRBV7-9,CASSPGLAGARTDTQYF
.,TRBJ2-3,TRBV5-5,CASSPPLAGEVDTQYF
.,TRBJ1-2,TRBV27,CASSPDRENGYTF
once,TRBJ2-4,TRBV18,CASSPEYRGRNIQYF
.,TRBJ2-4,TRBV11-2,CASSEGQGIIAKNIQYF
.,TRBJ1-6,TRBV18,CASSPSTGGGTNSPLHF
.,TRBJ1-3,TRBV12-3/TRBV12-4,CASSVGFGNTIYF
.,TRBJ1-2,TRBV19,CASSPRTGGNYGYTF
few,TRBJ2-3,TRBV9,CASSVASLAGTDTQYF
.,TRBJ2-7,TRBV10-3,CAISDGGGPSYEQYF
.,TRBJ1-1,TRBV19,CASSMIAQANTEAFF
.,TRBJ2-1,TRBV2,CASSELVLASEQFF
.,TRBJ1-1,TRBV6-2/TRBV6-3,CASSYGDTEAFF
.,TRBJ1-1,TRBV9,CASSFTGTATEAFF
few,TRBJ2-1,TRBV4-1,CASSQVGLADDNEQFF
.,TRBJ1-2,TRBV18,CASSPPDPTAKGNYGYTF
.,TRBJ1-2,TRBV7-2,CASSLASGGAYYYGYTF
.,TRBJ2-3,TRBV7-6,CASSLGQAYSTDTQYF
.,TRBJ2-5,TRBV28,CASSPRGEVGETQYF
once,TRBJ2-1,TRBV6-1,CASSEMRGLEQFF
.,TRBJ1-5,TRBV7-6,CASSLGARSNQPQHF
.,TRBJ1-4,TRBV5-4,CASSPGGYATNEKLFF
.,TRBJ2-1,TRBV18,CASSPLTGTGGSNEQFF
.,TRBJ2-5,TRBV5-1,CASSLARETQYF
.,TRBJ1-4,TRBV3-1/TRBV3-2,CASSRQGAGEKLFF
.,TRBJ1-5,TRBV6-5,CASRRQLDQPQHF
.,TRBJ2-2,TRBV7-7,CASSRDSNTGELFF
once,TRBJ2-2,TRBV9,CASSSLGTGELFF
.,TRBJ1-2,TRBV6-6,CASTPRGRANYGYTF